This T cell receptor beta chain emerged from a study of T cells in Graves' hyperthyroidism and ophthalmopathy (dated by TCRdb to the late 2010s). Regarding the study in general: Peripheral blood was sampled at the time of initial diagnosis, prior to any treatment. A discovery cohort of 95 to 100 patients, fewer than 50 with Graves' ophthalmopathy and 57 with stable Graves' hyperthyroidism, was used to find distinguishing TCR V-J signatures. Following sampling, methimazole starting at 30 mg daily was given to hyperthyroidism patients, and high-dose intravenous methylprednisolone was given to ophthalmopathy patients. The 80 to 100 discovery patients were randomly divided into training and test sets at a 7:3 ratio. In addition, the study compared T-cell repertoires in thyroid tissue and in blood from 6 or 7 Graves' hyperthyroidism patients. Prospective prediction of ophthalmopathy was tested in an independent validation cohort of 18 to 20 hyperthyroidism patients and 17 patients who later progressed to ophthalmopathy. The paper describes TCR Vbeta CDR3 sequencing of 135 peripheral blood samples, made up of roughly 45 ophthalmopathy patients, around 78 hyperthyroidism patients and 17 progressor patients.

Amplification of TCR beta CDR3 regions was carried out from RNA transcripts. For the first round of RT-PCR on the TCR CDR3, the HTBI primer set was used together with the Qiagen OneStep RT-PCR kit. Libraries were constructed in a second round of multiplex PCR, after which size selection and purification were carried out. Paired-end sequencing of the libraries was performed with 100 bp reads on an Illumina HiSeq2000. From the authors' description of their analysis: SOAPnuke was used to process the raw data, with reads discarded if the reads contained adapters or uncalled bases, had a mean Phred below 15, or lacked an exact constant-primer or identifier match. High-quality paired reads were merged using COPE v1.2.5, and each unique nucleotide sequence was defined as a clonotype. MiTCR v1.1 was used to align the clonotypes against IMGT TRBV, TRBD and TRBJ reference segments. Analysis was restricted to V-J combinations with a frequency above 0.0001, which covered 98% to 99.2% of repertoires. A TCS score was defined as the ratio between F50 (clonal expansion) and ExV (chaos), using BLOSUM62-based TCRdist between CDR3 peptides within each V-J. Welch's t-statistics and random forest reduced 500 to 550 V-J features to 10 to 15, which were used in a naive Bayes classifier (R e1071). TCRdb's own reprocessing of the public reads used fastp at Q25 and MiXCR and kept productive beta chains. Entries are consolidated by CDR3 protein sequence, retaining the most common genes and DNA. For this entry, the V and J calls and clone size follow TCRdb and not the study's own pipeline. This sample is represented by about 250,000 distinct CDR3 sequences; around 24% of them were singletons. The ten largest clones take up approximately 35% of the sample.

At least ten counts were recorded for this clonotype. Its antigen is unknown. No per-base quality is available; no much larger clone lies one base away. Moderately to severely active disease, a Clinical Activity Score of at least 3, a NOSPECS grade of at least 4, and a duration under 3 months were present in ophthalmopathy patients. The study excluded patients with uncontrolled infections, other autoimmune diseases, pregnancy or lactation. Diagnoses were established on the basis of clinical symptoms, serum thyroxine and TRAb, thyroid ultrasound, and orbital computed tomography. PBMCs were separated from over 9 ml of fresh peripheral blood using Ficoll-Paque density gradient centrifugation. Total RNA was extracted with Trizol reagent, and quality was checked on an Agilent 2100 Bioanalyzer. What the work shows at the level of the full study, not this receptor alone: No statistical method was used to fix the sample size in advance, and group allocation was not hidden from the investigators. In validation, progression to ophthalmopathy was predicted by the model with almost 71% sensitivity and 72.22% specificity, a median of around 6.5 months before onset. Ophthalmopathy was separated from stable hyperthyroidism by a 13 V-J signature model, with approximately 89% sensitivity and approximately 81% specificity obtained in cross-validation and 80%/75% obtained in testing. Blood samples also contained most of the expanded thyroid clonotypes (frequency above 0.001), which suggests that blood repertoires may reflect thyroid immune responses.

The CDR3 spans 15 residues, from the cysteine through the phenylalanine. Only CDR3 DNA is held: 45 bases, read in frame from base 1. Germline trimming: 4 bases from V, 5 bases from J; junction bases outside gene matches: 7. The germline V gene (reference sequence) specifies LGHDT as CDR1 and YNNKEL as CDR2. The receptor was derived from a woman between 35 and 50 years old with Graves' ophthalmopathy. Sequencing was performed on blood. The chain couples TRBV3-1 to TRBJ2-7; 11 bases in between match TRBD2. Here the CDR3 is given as CASSPGTSGRDEQYF. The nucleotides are TGTGCCAGCAGCCCCGGGACTAGCGGACGGGACGAGCAGTACTTC.